The 12 T cell receptor beta chains reported below all come from one sample, sequenced in a study of T cell responses to AZD1222 COVID-19 vaccine. This table comes from immunoSEQ multiplex PCR, and its TCRdb copy is limited to in-frame clones, with some not included. The table has around 70,000 clones, 70% to 80% seen once; the top ten hold around 25%. The input for sequencing was peripheral blood, taken on day 0 of MenACWY control vaccination. All receptors come from an adult in good health.

This clone was seen only a few times. The J gene is TRBJ1-1, the V gene TRBV21-1. TRBV21-1 is classified as a pseudogene. The CDR3 extends over 11 amino acids. CDR3 sequence: CASSRNYQAFF. For the CDR3, the DNA is TGTGCCAGCAGCAGGAATTATCAGGCTTTCTTT.

J is TRBJ1-2 and V is TRBV3-1 (or the pseudogene TRBV3-2), with unresolved D. Germline values: CDR1 LGHDT, CDR2 YNNKEL (reference sequence). The CDR3 totals 14 residues. The V gene lost 4 bases and the J gene lost 1 base, with 10 bases spanning the gap. CDR3: CASSLGRNNYGYTF. CDR3 sequence (DNA): TGTGCCAGCAGCCTAGGGAGAAATAACTATGGCTACACCTTC.

This clone counts as medium-sized. This CDR3 reads CARSRPPFRDSTYEQYF. CDR3 sequence (DNA): TGTGCCAGAAGCCGACCCCCCTTCCGGGACAGCACCTACGAGCAGTACTTC. The chain is built from TRBV7-5 and TRBJ2-7; the table names TRBD1, a call not compared with the DNA. TRBV7-5 represents a pseudogene. The CDR3 covers 17 residues.

V is TRBV19 and J is TRBJ2-5; 8 nucleotides line up with TRBD1. CDR3 length equals 14 residues. The V gene end was trimmed by 4 bases and the J gene end by 5 bases; junction bases not matched to a gene: 6. CDR1 LNHDA and CDR2 SQIVND come from the germline V gene (reference sequence). The CDR3 sequence: CASSRYRGVETQYF. CDR3 nucleotides: TGTGCCAGTAGTAGATACAGGGGGGTCGAGACCCAGTACTTC.

The rearrangement joins TRBV20-1 to TRBJ1-2, with unresolved D. V was shortened by 5 bases and J by 7 bases, with 11 bases between the two germline ends. CDR3 length equals 11 residues. Germline CDR1 and CDR2: DFQATT and SNEGSKA (reference sequence). CDR3 DNA sequence: TGCAGTGCTCCCTCGGAGAGTGGCTACACCTTC. Translated, it gives CSAPSESGYTF.

This clone was observed a handful of times. The chain carries TRBV6-6 and TRBJ1-1, with unresolved D. The CDR3 contains 12 residues. CDR1 is MNHNY and CDR2 is SVGAGI in the germline V gene (reference sequence). Trimming took 2 bases from V and 1 from J, leaving 2 bases between them. For the CDR3, the DNA is TGTGCCAGCAGTTACGCGAACACTGAAGCTTTCTTT. It codes for CASSYANTEAFF.

The chain uses TRBV30 and TRBJ2-1; 7 bases agree with TRBD2. This CDR3 has 17 residues. Germline assignment: CDR1 GTSNPN and CDR2 SVGIG (reference sequence). The V gene end was trimmed by 4 bases and the J gene end by 1 base; junction bases not matched to a gene: 13. This chain's CDR3 is CAWNRDMSSGSYNEQFF. The CDR3, as DNA: TGTGCCTGGAACAGAGACATGTCTAGCGGATCCTACAATGAGCAGTTCTTC.

This chain uses TRBV5-5 with TRBJ2-3; 7 bases are shared with TRBD1. V lost 0 bases to trimming and J lost 0 bases; unmatched junction nucleotides: 1. Germline V gene data show CDR1 as SGHKS and CDR2 as YYEKEE (reference sequence). The CDR3 is 15 amino acids. DNA for the CDR3: TGTGCCAGCAGCTTGGAACAGGGGAGCACAGATACGCAGTATTTT. This translates into CASSLEQGSTDTQYF.

The rearrangement links TRBV12-3 or TRBV12-4 to TRBJ1-1; D remains unclear. The ends were cut back, 3 bases at V and 4 bases at J, with 9 bases in the middle. CDR3 length equals 13 residues. The CDR3 coding sequence is TGTGCCAGCAGTTTTGGGTGGCCCACTGAAGCTTTCTTT. It yields the protein CASSFGWPTEAFF.

The chain employs TRBV4-2 and TRBJ1-3; no clear D gene. The germline V gene encodes CDR1 LGHNA and CDR2 YNFKEQ. This CDR3 has 16 amino acids. V was cut by 1 base and J by 2 bases, with 12 bases left in between. DNA for the CDR3: TGTGCCAGCAGCCAAGGGGCGGGGAGGACTGGAAACACCATATATTTT. Its protein is CASSQGAGRTGNTIYF.

The chain uses TRBV28 and TRBJ1-1; D might be TRBD1 (6 bases). Trimming stripped 5 bases from V and 7 bases from J, with 17 bases between. This CDR3 contains 14 residues. Germline CDR1 MDHEN, CDR2 SYDVKM. CDR3 nucleotide sequence: TGTGCCAGCAGTCCCCCCGCAGGGGTCGGTGAAGCTTTCTTT. It yields the protein CASSPPAGVGEAFF. The whole variable domain, remainder taken from reference TRBV28 and TRBJ1-1, is DVKVTQSSRYLVKRTGEKVFLECVQDMDHENMFWYRQDPGLGLRLIYFSYDVKMKEKGDIPEGYSVSREKKERFSLILESASTNQTSMYLCASSPPAGVGEAFFGQGTRLTVV.

This rearrangement joins TRBV11-2 to TRBJ1-1; a possible D gene is TRBD1 (6 bases). The V and J ends lost 4 bases and 7 bases respectively, with 16 bases between them. Germline CDR1 is SGHAT and CDR2 is FQNNGV. The CDR3 spans 14 residues. This chain's CDR3 is CASSSLRGGNEAFF. The CDR3 nucleotides read TGTGCCAGCAGCTCACTTAGGGGGGGAAATGAAGCTTTCTTT.